This T cell receptor beta chain was observed in a study of blood T cell repertoires in COVID-19. CDR1 is MDHEN and CDR2 is SYDVKM in the germline V gene. The CDR3 spans 14 residues. V lost 5 bases to trimming and J lost 2 bases, with 13 bases between them. Data came from immunoSEQ multiplex PCR; TCRdb stores just in-frame clones and leaves some out. Found here are about 46,000 clones, roughly 86% of them singletons; the top ten hold 3.1%. Participants' own reports of clinical history determined their cohort assignment. V usage is TRBV28 and J usage is TRBJ2-7, with D hard to call. This clonotype was obtained from a woman aged 50 to 60 who had recovered from COVID-19. Input material: PBMCs or T cells enriched from blood (not recorded which). The CDR3 DNA is TGTGCCAGCAGTCCCCGCATCCCAGCCTACGAGCAGTACTTC. This codes for CASSPRIPAYEQYF.